This TCR beta chain was recovered during a study of blood T cell repertoires in COVID-19. Study in general: The origin of the acute and convalescent COVID-19 samples was the United States, Italy and Spain. Nucleic acid was either cDNA or gDNA, and it came from T cells, B-cell-depleted T cells, or PBMCs.

Germline CDR1 reads SGHVS; CDR2 reads FQNEAQ. This CDR3 contains 17 residues. Trimming pared 6 bases from V and 6 bases from J, leaving 25 bases between. Original analysis: Using reference gene primer amplification, nucleated cell counts were estimated. This table comes from immunoSEQ multiplex PCR, and its TCRdb copy is limited to in-frame clones, with some not included. The V and J calls and clone size come from that table; D and trimming were worked out from the DNA. The profile shows 80,000 or so clones, approximately 80% of them singletons. This receptor was identified in an elderly man with acute or convalescent COVID-19. The sequenced sample consisted of peripheral blood. J is TRBJ2-3 and V is TRBV7-8, with D possibly matching TRBD2 (6 bases). DNA of the CDR3: TGTGCCAGCAGGCACTTTGGGGCGGGGACCTCGTCGGATACGCAGTATTTT. It is translated as CASRHFGAGTSSDTQYF.